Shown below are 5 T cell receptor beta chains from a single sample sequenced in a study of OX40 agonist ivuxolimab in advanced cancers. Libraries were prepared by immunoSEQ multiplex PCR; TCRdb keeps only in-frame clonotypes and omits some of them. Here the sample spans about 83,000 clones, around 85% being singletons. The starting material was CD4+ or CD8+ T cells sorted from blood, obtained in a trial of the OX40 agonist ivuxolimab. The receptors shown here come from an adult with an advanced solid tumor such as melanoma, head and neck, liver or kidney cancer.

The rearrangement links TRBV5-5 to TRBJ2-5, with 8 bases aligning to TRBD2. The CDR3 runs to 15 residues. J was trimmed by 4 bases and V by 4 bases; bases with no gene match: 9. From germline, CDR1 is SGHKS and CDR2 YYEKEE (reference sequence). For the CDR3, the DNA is TGTGCCAGCAGCCCCGGGGGGGCCATGCGAGAGACCCAGTACTTC. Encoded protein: CASSPGGAMRETQYF. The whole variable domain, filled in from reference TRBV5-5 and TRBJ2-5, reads DAGVTQSPTHLIKTRGQQVTLRCSPISGHKSVSWYQQVLGQGPQFIFQYYEKEERGRGNFPDRFSARQFPNYSSELNVNALLLGDSALYLCASSPGGAMRETQYFGPGTRLLVL.

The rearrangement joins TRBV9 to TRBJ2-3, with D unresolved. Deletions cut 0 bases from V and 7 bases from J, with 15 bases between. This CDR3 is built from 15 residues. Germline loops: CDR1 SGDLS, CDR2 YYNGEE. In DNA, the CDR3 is TGTGCCAGCAGCGTAGCTTTTTCGACAATGAATACGCAGTATTTT. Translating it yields CASSVAFSTMNTQYF. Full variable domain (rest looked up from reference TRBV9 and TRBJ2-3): DSGVTQTPKHLITATGQRVTLRCSPRSGDLSVYWYQQSLDQGLQFLIQYYNGEERAKGNILERFSAQQFPDLHSELNLSSLELGDSALYFCASSVAFSTMNTQYFGPGTRLTVL.

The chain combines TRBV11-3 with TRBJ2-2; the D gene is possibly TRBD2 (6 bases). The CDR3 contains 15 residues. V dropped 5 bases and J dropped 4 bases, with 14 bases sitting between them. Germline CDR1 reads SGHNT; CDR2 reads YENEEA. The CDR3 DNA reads TGTGCCAGCAGCCCGTACCTGGAGGGCACCGGGGAGCTGTTTTTT. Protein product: CASSPYLEGTGELFF.

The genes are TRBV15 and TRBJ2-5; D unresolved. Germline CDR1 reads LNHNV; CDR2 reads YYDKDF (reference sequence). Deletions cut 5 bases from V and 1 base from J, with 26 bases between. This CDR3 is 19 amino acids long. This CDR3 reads CATSRVNPTVPLIQETQYF. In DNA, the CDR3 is TGTGCCACCAGCCGAGTAAATCCGACCGTACCCTTGATCCAAGAGACCCAGTACTTC.

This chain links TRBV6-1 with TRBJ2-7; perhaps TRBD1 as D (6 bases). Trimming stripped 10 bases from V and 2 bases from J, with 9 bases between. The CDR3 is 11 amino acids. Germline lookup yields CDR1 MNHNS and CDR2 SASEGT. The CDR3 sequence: CATRTAYEQYF. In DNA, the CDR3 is TGTGCCACTAGGACAGCCTACGAGCAGTACTTC.